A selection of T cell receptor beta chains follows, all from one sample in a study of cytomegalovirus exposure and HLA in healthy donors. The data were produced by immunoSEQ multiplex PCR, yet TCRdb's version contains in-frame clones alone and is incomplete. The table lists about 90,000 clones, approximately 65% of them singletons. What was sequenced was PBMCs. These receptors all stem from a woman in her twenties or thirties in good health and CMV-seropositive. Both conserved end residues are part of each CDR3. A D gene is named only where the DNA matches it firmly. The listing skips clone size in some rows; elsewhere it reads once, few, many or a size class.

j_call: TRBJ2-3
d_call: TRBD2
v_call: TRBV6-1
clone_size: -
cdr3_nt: TGTGCCAGCAGCCAACGGACTAGCGGTTTAGATACGCAGTATTTT
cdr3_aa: CASSQRTSGLDTQYF

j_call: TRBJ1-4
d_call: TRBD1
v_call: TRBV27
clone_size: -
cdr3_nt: TGTGCCAGCAGTTTAAGGGGGCTCGGAGCTAATGAAAAACTGTTTTTT
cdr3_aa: CASSLRGLGANEKLFF

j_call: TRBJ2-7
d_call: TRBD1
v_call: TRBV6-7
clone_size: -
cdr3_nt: TGTGCCAGCAGTACGACAGGGGTCCCCTACGAGCAGTACTTC
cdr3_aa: CASSTTGVPYEQYF

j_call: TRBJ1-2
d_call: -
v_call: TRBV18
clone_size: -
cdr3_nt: TGTGCCAGCTCAACCAATACAGGAGACTATGGCTACACCTTC
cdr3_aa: CASSTNTGDYGYTF

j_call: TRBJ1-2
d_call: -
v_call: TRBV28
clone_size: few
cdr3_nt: TGTGCCAGCAGTCCTCACGACCTAGGATATGGCTACACCTTC
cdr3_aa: CASSPHDLGYGYTF

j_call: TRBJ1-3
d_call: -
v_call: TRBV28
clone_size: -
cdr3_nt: TGTGCCAGCCGAGATTATAACTCTGGAAACACCATATATTTT
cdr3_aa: CASRDYNSGNTIYF

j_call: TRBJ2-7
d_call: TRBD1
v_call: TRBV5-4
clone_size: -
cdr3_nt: TGTGCCAGCAGCCTGAAGCGGACAGGGGGACCCTACGAGCAGTACTTC
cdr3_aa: CASSLKRTGGPYEQYF

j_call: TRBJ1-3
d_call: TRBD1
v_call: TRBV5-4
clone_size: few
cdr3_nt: TGTGCCAGCAGCACACAGGGGTCTGGAAACACCATATATTTT
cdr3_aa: CASSTQGSGNTIYF

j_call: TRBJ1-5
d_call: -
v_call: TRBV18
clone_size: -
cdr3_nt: TGTGCCAGCTCAACCTCGGGAGCCGAATATAGCAATCAGCCCCAGCATTTT
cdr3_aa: CASSTSGAEYSNQPQHF

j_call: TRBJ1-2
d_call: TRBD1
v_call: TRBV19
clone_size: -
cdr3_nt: TGTGCCAGTAGACGCGGGACAGATCACTATGGCTACACCTTC
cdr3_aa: CASRRGTDHYGYTF